These 8 T cell receptor beta chains came from one sample sequenced in a study of cytomegalovirus exposure and HLA in healthy donors. A multiplex PCR was run with 60 Vbeta primers and 13 Jbeta primers. Here immunoSEQ multiplex PCR was the method, and the copy in TCRdb shows in-frame clones only, minus some. The sample yields about 160,000 clones, more than 75% seen once. The specimen was PBMCs. All receptors come from a girl aged 5-17 years in good health and CMV-seropositive.

This sequence joins TRBV6-1 and TRBJ2-3; 9 bases fit TRBD1. Per germline, CDR1 MNHNS and CDR2 SASEGT. The CDR3 has 15 amino acids. The V gene end was trimmed by 4 bases and the J gene end by 6 bases; junction bases not matched to a gene: 8. Here the CDR3 DNA reads TGTGCCAGCAGTGGAGACAGGGGGGGTGCGGATACGCAGTATTTT. Its protein is CASSGDRGGADTQYF.

The genes are TRBV9 and TRBJ2-2; TRBD1 might be the D (5 bases). The CDR3 covers 14 residues. V was shortened by 0 bases and J by 6 bases, with 9 bases between the two germline ends. Germline CDR1 SGDLS, CDR2 YYNGEE. CDR3 sequence reads: CASSVEGDSGELFF. CDR3 DNA sequence: TGTGCCAGCAGCGTAGAAGGGGATTCCGGGGAGCTGTTTTTT.

This clone was observed a handful of times. The CDR3 nucleotides are TGTGCCAGCAGTCAGATGACAGGAGCCTCCTACGAGCAGTACTTC. This sequence encodes CASSQMTGASYEQYF. The chain couples TRBV6-9 to TRBJ2-7; D is perhaps TRBD1 (6 bases). The V end lost 5 bases, the J end lost 0 bases, and 14 bases lay between the germline ends. The CDR3 consists of 15 residues. The germline CDR1 and CDR2 sequences are MNHGY and SVAAGI.

The chain links TRBV5-1 to TRBJ1-1, with D tentatively TRBD1 (5 bases). Trimming cost V 0 bases and J 7 bases, with 31 bases left between them. Per germline, CDR1 SGHRS and CDR2 YFSETQ. The CDR3 covers 20 residues. The CDR3 loop reads CASSLGDFRLSITARLEAFF. The CDR3 bases are TGCGCCAGCAGCTTGGGGGACTTTAGGCTATCCATCACGGCGAGACTTGAAGCTTTCTTT.

V gene TRBV29-1 combines with J gene TRBJ2-7; TRBD1 matches 7 bases. Germline CDR1 SQVTM, CDR2 ANQGSEA. Trimming took 4 bases from V and 2 from J; bases not matched to a gene: 5. The CDR3 loop spans 13 amino acids. The CDR3 coding sequence is TGCAGCGTTGGAGAAGGGGGCACCTACGAGCAGTACTTC. The encoded protein is CSVGEGGTYEQYF.

This clone was seen only a few times. The rearrangement uses TRBV5-6 and TRBJ2-1; a weak D match, TRBD2 (6 bases). This CDR3 region has 15 residues. The germline gives CDR1 SGHDT, CDR2 YYEEEE. V was pared by 4 bases and J by 0 bases, with 11 bases between. The CDR3, as DNA: TGTGCCAGCAGCCGGGACTCAAGCTCCTACAATGAGCAGTTCTTC. Translated, it gives CASSRDSSSYNEQFF.

This chain connects TRBV5-1 to TRBJ2-1; 10 bases map to TRBD2. Germline V CDR1 and CDR2: SGHRS, YFSETQ. V lost 1 base and J lost 2; bases outside the gene matches: 6. CDR3 size: 17 residues. The CDR3 DNA follows: TGCGCCAGCAGCTTGACCCCAGCGGGGGGGCCCTACAATGAGCAGTTCTTC. It is translated as CASSLTPAGGPYNEQFF.

This clone was seen only a few times. The J gene is TRBJ2-2, the V gene TRBV4-3; 9 nucleotides align to TRBD2. Germline V gives CDR1 LGHNA, CDR2 YSLEER. The CDR3 contains 17 residues. V gave up 0 bases and J gave up 6 bases; unmatched junction bases: 8. DNA for the CDR3: TGCGCCAGCAGCCAAGATGGAAGCGGGGGGACCGCCGGGGAGCTGTTTTTT. It codes for CASSQDGSGGTAGELFF.